The subject of this entry is one T cell receptor beta chain. The source of the sample is a study of blood T cell repertoires in COVID-19. Sequencing was performed with immunoSEQ multiplex PCR; in TCRdb, only in-frame clones are kept and a portion is missing. The sample consists of some 20,000 clones, approximately 84% of them appearing once. The CDR3 has 13 amino acids. Germline assignment: CDR1 MGHRA and CDR2 YSYEKL. V lost 5 bases, J lost 6 bases, and 12 bases lay in between. The source of this sequence is a human donor with active COVID-19. The donor label of this sample is uncertain. The chain has TRBV4-1 and TRBJ2-3, with D uncertain. The material sequenced was peripheral blood. The CDR3: CASSAGEADTQYF. In DNA form, the CDR3 reads TGCGCCAGCAGCGCCGGTGAAGCGGATACGCAGTATTTT.